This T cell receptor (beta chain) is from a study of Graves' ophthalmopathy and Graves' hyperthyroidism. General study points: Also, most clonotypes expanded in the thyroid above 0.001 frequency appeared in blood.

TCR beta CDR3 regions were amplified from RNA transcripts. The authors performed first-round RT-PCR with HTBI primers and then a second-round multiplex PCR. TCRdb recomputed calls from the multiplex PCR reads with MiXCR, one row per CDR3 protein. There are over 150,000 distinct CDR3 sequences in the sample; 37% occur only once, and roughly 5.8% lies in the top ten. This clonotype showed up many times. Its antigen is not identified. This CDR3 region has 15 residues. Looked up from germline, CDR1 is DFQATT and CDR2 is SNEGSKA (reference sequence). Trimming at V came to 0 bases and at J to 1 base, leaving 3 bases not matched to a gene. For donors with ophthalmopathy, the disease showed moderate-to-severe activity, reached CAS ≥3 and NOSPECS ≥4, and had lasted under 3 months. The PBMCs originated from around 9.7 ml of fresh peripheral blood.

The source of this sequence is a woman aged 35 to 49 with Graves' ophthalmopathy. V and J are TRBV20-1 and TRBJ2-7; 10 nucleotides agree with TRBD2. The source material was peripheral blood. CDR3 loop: CSARDQRGGSYEQYF. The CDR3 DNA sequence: TGCAGTGCTAGAGACCAGCGGGGGGGATCCTACGAGCAGTACTTC.